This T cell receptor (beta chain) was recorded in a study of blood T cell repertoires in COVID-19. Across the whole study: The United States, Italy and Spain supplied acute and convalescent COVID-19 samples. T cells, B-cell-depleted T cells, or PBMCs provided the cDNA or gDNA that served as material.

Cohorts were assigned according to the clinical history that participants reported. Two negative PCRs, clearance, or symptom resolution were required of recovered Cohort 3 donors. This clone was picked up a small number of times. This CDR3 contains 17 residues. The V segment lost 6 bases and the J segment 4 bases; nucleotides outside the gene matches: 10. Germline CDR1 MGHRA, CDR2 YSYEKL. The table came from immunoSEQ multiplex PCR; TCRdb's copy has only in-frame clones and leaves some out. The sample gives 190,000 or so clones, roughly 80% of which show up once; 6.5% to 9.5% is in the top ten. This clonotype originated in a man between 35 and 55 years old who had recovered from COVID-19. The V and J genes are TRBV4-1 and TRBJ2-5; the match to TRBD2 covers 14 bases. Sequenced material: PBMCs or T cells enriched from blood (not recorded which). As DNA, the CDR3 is TGCGCCAGCAGTACCACCGGGACTAGCGGGGGTAGAGAGACCCAGTACTTC. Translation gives CASSTTGTSGGRETQYF.